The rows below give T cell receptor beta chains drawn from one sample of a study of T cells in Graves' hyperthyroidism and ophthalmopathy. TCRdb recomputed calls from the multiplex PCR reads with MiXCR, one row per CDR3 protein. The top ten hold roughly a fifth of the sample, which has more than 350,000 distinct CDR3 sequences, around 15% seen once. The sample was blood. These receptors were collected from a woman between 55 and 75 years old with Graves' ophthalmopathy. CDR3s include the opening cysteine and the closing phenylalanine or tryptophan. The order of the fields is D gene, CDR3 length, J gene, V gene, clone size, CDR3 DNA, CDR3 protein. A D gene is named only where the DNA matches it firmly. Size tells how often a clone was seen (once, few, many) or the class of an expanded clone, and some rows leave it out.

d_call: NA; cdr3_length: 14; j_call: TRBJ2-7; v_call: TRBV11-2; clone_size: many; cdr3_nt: TGTGCCAGCCAATTGGTGGAAGGGTCCTACGAGCAGTACTTC; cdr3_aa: CASQLVEGSYEQYF
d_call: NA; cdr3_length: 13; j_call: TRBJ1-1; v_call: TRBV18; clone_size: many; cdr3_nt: TGTGCCAGCTCAGGGGGGGAGCGCACTGAAGCTTTCTTT; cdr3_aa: CASSGGERTEAFF
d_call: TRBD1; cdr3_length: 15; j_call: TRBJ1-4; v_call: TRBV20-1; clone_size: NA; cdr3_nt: TGCAGTGCTAGAGATCTAGGGGGCGATGGTGAAAAACTGTTTTTT; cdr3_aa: CSARDLGGDGEKLFF
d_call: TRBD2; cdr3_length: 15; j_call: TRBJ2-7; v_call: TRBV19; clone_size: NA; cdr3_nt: TGTGCCAGTAGTATGGGAGCGGGAGCCTCCTACGAGCAGTACTTC; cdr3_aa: CASSMGAGASYEQYF
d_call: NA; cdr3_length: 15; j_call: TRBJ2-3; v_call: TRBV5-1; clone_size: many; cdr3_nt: TGCGCCAGCAGCTTGGATCTCCCTAGCACAGATACGCAGTATTTT; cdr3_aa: CASSLDLPSTDTQYF
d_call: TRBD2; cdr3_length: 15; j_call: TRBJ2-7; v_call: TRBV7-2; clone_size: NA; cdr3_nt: TGTGCCAGCAGCCCTGGGGCTAGCGGCTCCTACGAGCAGTACTTC; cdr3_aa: CASSPGASGSYEQYF
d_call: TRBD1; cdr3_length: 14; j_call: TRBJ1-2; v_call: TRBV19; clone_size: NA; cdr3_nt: TGTGCCAGTAGTACCCCGGGACAGAACTATGGCTACACCTTC; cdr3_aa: CASSTPGQNYGYTF
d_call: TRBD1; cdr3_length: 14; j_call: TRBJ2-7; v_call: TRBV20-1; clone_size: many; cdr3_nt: TGCAGTGCGGAATCTCAGGGGGCGAGCTACGAGCAGTACTTC; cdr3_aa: CSAESQGASYEQYF
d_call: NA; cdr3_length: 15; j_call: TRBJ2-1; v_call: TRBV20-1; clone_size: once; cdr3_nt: TGCAGTACAACTAAACAGGGAAGAAGGTACAATGAGCAGTTCTTC; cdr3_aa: CSTTKQGRRYNEQFF
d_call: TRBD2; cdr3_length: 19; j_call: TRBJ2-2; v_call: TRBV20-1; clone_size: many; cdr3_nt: TGCAGTGCTAGTGCCCACGGACTAGCGGGAGGGTCGGGCACCGGGGAGCTGTTTTTT; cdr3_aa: CSASAHGLAGGSGTGELFF
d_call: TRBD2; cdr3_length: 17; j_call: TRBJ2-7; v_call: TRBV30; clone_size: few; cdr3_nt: TGTGCCTGGAGTATTCCGGATTTAGCGGGGATTAGTTACGAGCAGTACTTC; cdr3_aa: CAWSIPDLAGISYEQYF
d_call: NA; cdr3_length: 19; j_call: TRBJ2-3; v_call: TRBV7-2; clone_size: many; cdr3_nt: TGTGCCAGCAGCTTAGCGCACGGATCCGGGGGAGTGAGCACAGATACGCAGTATTTT; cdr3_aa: CASSLAHGSGGVSTDTQYF
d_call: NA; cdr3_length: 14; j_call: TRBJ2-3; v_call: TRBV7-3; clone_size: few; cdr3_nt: TGTGCCAGCTCGGGGCAGGGGGGAACAGATACGCAGTATTTT; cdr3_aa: CASSGQGGTDTQYF
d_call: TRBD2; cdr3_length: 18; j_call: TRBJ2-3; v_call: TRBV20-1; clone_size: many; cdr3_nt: TGCAGTGCTAGAGATGGGGGGGCTAGCGGGAGTATTACAGATACGCAGTATTTT; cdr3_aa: CSARDGGASGSITDTQYF
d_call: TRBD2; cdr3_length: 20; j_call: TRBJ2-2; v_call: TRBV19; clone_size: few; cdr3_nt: TGTGCCAGTAGTCCTCACAGGGCAGGACTAGCGGGATGGTCGAACGGGGAGCTGTTTTTT; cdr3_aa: CASSPHRAGLAGWSNGELFF
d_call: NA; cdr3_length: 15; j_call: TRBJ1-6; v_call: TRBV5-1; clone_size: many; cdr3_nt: TGCGCCAGCAGCTTCCGGGGACCGAGTAATTCACCCCTCCACTTT; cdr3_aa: CASSFRGPSNSPLHF
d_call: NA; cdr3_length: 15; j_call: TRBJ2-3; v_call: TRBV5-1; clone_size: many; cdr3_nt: TGCGCCAGCAGCTTGCGGGAGAGGGGCACAGATACGCAGTATTTT; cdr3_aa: CASSLRERGTDTQYF
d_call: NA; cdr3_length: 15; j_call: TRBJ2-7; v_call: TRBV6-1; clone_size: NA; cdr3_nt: TGTGCCAGCAAACCGGACCTGGATAGCTCCTACGAGCAGTACTTC; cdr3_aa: CASKPDLDSSYEQYF
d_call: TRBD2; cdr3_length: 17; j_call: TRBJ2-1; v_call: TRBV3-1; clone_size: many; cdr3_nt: TGTGCCAGCAGCCGAGGACTAGCGGGAGTTGCCAACAATGAGCAGTTCTTC; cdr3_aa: CASSRGLAGVANNEQFF
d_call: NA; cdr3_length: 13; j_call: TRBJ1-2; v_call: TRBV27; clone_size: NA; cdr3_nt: TGTGCCAGCAGTCCCCTTATCCGCTGGGGCTACACCTTC; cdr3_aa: CASSPLIRWGYTF
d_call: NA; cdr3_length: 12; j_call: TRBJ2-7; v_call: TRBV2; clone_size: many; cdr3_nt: TGTGCCAGCAGTGAAGACGTGAGCGAGCAGTACTTC; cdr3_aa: CASSEDVSEQYF
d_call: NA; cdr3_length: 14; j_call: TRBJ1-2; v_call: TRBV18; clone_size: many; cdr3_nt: TGTGCCAGCTCACCCCCTTCCCGAAACTATGGCTACACCTTC; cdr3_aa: CASSPPSRNYGYTF
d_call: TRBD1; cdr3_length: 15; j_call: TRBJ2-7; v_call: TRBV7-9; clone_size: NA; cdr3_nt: TGTGCCAGCAGCTCCGAGGGGGCGTCTACCTACGAGCAGTACTTC; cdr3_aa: CASSSEGASTYEQYF
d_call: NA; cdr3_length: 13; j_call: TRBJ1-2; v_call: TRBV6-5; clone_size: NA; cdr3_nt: TGTGCCAGCAGTTACGCACCGGAATATGGCTACACCTTC; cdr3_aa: CASSYAPEYGYTF
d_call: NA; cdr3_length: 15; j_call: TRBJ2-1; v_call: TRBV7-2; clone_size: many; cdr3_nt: TGTGCCAGCAGCGCCCGGGCGGGCAGGGCCGATGAGCAGTTCTTC; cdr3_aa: CASSARAGRADEQFF
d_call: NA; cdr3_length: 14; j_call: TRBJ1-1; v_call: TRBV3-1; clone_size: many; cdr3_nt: TGTGCCAGCAGTCTGGGGGCGGGGGTGATTGAAGCTTTCTTT; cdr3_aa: CASSLGAGVIEAFF
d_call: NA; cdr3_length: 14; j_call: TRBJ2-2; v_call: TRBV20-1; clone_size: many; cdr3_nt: TGCAGTGCTAGGGGCGGACCGAACACCGGGGAGCTGTTTTTT; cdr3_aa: CSARGGPNTGELFF
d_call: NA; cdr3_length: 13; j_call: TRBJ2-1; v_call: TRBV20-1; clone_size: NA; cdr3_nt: TGCAGTGCTTCCCCCGGAGGAGCTTCTTGGCGGTTCTTC; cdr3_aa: CSASPGGASWRFF
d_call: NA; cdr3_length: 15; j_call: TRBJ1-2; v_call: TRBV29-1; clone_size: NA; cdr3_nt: TGCAGCGTCGCCATTCCCTCGGGACGGTCTTATGGCTACACCTTC; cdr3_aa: CSVAIPSGRSYGYTF
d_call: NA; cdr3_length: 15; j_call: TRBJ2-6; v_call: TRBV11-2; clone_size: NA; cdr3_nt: TGTGCCAGCAGCCTCTCGGACTCTGGGACCAACGTCCTGACTTTC; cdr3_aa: CASSLSDSGTNVLTF
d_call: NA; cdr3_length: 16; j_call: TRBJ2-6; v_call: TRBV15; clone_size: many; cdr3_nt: TGTGCCACCAGCAGAGGTGGGGTCTCTGGGGCCAACGTCCTGACTTTC; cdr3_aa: CATSRGGVSGANVLTF
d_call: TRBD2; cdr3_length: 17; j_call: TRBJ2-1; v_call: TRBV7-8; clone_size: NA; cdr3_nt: TGTGCCAGCAGCTACTGGACTAGCGGGGAACCCTACAATGAGCAGTTCTTC; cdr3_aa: CASSYWTSGEPYNEQFF
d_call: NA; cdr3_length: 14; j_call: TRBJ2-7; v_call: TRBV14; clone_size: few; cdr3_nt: TGTGCCAGCAGCCAAGGTTCGGGAACCTACGAGCAGTACTTC; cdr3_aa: CASSQGSGTYEQYF
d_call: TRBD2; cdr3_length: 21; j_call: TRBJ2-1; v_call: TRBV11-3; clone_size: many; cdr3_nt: TGTGCCAGCAGCCCACCGTGGTGGACTAGCGGGAGGGCCCTTCAAGGCAATGAGCAGTTCTTC; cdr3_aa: CASSPPWWTSGRALQGNEQFF
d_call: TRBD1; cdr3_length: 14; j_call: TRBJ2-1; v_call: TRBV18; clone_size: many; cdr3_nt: TGTGCCAGCTCACCGACAGGGGGCTTCAATGAGCAGTTCTTC; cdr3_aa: CASSPTGGFNEQFF
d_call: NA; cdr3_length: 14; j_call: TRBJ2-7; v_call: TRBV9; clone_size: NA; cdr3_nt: TGTGCCAGCGGACCTCCGGGACCATTTCTCGAGCAGTACTTC; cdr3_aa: CASGPPGPFLEQYF
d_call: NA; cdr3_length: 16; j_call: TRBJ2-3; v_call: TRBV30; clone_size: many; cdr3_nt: TGTGCCTGGAGTGCCGTTCAGCAGCGGGGCACAGATACGCAGTATTTT; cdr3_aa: CAWSAVQQRGTDTQYF
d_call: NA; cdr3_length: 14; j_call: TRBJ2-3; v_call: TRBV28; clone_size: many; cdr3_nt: TGTGCCAGCAGGTCCCTCGACGGCACAGATACGCAGTATTTT; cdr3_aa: CASRSLDGTDTQYF
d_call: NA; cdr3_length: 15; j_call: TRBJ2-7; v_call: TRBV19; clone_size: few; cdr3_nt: TGTGCCAGTAGATTACGGCGGGATATCTCCTACGAGCAGTACTTC; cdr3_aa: CASRLRRDISYEQYF
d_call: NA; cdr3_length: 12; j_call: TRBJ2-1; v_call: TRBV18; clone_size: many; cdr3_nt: TGTGCCAGCTCGCCAGGGATCAATGAGCAGTTCTTC; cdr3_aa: CASSPGINEQFF
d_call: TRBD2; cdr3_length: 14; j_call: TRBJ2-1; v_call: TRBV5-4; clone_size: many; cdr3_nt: TGTGCCAGCAGCTTGGGGGGGGGGGACCATGAGCAGTTCTTC; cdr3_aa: CASSLGGGDHEQFF
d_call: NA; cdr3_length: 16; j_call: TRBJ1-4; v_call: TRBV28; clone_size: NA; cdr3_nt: TGTGCCAGCAGTTTATATGGCCCACCGGCTAATGAAAAACTGTTTTTT; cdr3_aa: CASSLYGPPANEKLFF
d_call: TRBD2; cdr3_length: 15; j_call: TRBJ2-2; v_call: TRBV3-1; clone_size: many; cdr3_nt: TGTGCCAGCACCGAACTAGCGGGAGGGCCCGGGGAGCTGTTTTTT; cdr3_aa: CASTELAGGPGELFF
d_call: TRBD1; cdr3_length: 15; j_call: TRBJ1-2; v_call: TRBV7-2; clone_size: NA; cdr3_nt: TGTGCCAGCAGCTTAGAGATTAACAGGGGTTATGGCTACACCTTC; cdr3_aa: CASSLEINRGYGYTF
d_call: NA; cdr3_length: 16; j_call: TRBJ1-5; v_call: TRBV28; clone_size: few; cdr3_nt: TGTGCCTGCAGCCCAGGACGGCGGGGGAGCAATCAGCCCCAGCATTTT; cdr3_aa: CACSPGRRGSNQPQHF
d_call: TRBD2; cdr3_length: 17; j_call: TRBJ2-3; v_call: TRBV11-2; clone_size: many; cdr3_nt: TGTGCCAGCAGCTTAGATCGGGGGGGACTTAGCACAGATACGCAGTATTTT; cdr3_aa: CASSLDRGGLSTDTQYF
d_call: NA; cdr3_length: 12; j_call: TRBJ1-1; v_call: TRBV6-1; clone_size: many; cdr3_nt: TGTGCCAGCAGTCAATCGGGCACTGAAGCTTTCTTT; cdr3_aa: CASSQSGTEAFF
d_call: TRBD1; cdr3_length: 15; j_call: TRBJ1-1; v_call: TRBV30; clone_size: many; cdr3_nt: TGTGCCTGGAGTAACACCGGGACAGCTAACACTGAAGCTTTCTTT; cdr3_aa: CAWSNTGTANTEAFF